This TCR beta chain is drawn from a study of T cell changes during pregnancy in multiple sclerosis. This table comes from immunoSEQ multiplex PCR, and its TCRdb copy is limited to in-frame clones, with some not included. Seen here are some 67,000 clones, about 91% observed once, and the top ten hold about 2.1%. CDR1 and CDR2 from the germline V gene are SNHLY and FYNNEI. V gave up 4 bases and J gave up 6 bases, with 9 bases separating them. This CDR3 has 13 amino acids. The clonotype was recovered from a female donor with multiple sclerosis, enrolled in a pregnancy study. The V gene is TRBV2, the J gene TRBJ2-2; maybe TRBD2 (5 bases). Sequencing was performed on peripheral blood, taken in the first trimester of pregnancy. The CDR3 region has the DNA TGTGCCAGCAGTGCGATCGGGGCCGGGGAGCTGTTTTTT. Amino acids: CASSAIGAGELFF.